Shown below are 18 T cell receptor beta chains from a single sample sequenced in a study of early stage breast cancer tumors. Generated by immunoSEQ multiplex PCR, the TCRdb table keeps only in-frame clones and is missing some. Here the sample spans approximately 39,000 clones, 65% to 75% being singletons. Sequencing was carried out using blood. The receptors stem from a person aged 55 to 69 with breast cancer.

This clone occurred a few times. The rearrangement links TRBV11-2 to TRBJ1-3; D remains ambiguous. Trimming took off 4 bases at V and 0 bases at J, with 7 bases between the two ends. Germline assignment: CDR1 SGHAT and CDR2 FQNNGV. This CDR3 has 14 amino acids. CDR3 loop: CASSSTSSGNTIYF. The CDR3 nucleotides are TGTGCCAGCAGCTCGACAAGCTCTGGAAACACCATATATTTT.

The chain recombines TRBV25-1 with TRBJ1-1, with unresolved D. Trimming removed 1 base from V and 2 bases from J, with 8 bases in between. The CDR3 sequence is 14 residues long. From germline, CDR1 is MGHDK and CDR2 SYGVNS. The CDR3 DNA follows: TGTGCCAGCAGTGAATTTGGGTCCAACACTGAAGCTTTCTTT. Its translation is CASSEFGSNTEAFF.

The V gene is TRBV6-5, the J gene TRBJ1-4; tentatively, D is TRBD1 (5 bases). This CDR3 is 14 amino acids long. V lost 10 bases and J lost 6, with 18 bases in between. Per the germline V gene, CDR1 is MNHEY and CDR2 is SVGAGI. The CDR3, as DNA: TGTGCCACCCGGGACTCCGGGTGGGATGAAAAACTGTTTTTT. Translating it yields CATRDSGWDEKLFF.

The chain employs TRBV5-1 and TRBJ2-6, with no clear D. Trimming left V 0 bases short and J 0 bases short, with 10 bases between. This CDR3 spans 17 amino acids. CDR1 is SGHRS, CDR2 YFSETQ, per germline. The CDR3 region is CASSLVAGGSGANVLTF. The CDR3 DNA reads TGCGCCAGCAGCTTGGTTGCAGGTGGCTCTGGGGCCAACGTCCTGACTTTC.

V gene TRBV11-3 combines with J gene TRBJ2-5; the D call may be TRBD1 or TRBD2 (5 bases each). The V and J ends lost 3 bases and 1 base respectively, with 9 bases between them. The CDR3 runs to 14 residues. Germline V lookup: CDR1 SGHNT, CDR2 YENEEA. The DNA of the CDR3 is TGTGCCAGCAGCTTGGGGACGGGCCAAGAGACCCAGTACTTC. Translated: CASSLGTGQETQYF.

This clone appeared once. This chain links TRBV7-2 with TRBJ1-1, with D hard to call. The CDR3 contains 14 residues. V shed 5 bases and J shed 1 base, with 11 bases lying between them. Germline assignment: CDR1 SGHTA and CDR2 FQGNSA. CDR3 sequence: CASSLPRQNTEAFF. The CDR3 bases are TGTGCCAGCAGCCTCCCTCGACAGAACACTGAAGCTTTCTTT.

The V call is TRBV19, the J call TRBJ2-4, with D hard to call. The CDR3 totals 11 residues. Trimming took 4 bases from V and 15 from J, leaving 13 bases between them. CDR1 and CDR2 (germline): LNHDA, SQIVND (reference sequence). The CDR3 DNA reads TGTGCCAGTAGTAACTCGAAGAAGCGGTACTTC. Residues: CASSNSKKRYF. Full variable domain (missing parts from reference TRBV19 and TRBJ2-4): DGGITQSPKYLFRKEGQNVTLSCEQNLNHDAMYWYRQDPGQGLRLIYYSQIVNDFQKGDIAEGYSVSREKKESFPLTVTSAQKNPTAFYLCASSNSKKRYFGAGTRLSVL.

This clone was observed a handful of times. The chain links TRBV27 to TRBJ1-2; D possibly corresponds to TRBD1 (5 bases). V dropped 3 bases and J dropped 4 bases, with 12 bases sitting between them. There are 14 residues in the CDR3. Germline CDR1 is MNHEY and CDR2 is SMNVEV (reference sequence). The CDR3: CASSFREVGYGYTF. In DNA form, the CDR3 reads TGTGCCAGCAGTTTCAGGGAAGTGGGCTATGGCTACACCTTC.

V and J are TRBV6-1 and TRBJ1-3; tentative D call: TRBD1 (5 bases). The CDR3 totals 12 residues. Germline V lookup: CDR1 MNHNS, CDR2 SASEGT. Trimming removed 7 bases from V and 4 bases from J, with 8 bases in between. In DNA, the CDR3 is TGTGCCAGCATGGGGGACGGAAACACCATATATTTT. Encoded protein: CASMGDGNTIYF.

V usage is TRBV7-9 and J usage is TRBJ2-2; D perhaps matches TRBD1 (5 bases). The CDR3 has 14 amino acids. The germline gives CDR1 SEHNR, CDR2 FQNEAQ (reference sequence). V lost 2 bases, J lost 3 bases, and 7 bases lay in between. Here the CDR3 DNA reads TGTGCCAGCAGCTTACAGGGTTACACCGGGGAGCTGTTTTTT. Translation: CASSLQGYTGELFF.

This CDR3 is CASSSGRGQEAFF. The CDR3, as DNA: TGCGCCAGCAGCTCCGGGCGGGGACAAGAAGCTTTCTTT. The chain links TRBV5-1 to TRBJ1-1; TRBD1 is a possible D gene (6 bases). Germline CDR1 and CDR2: SGHRS and YFSETQ. The CDR3 contains 13 residues. V lost 3 bases and J lost 8, with 14 bases in between. Full variable domain (missing parts from reference TRBV5-1 and TRBJ1-1): KAGVTQTPRYLIKTRGQQVTLSCSPISGHRSVSWYQQTPGQGLQFLFEYFSETQRNKGNFPGRFSGRQFSNSRSEMNVSTLELGDSALYLCASSSGRGQEAFFGQGTRLTVV.

The rearrangement uses TRBV4-1 and TRBJ1-1; 9 bases line up with TRBD1. CDR3 length: 14 amino acids. The V gene's germline CDR1 is MGHRA and CDR2 YSYEKL. J gave up 8 bases and V 5 bases, and 9 bases lay outside the gene matches. The chain's CDR3 is CASSSPGTGQEAFF. The CDR3 coding sequence is TGCGCCAGCAGCTCACCCGGGACAGGGCAGGAAGCTTTCTTT.

The chain's CDR3 is CASSKPGTAYGYTF. In DNA form, the CDR3 reads TGTGCCAGTAGTAAACCCGGGACCGCTTATGGCTACACCTTC. The chain links TRBV19 to TRBJ1-2; D possibly corresponds to TRBD1 (5 bases). CDR3 length equals 14 residues. Germline values: CDR1 LNHDA, CDR2 SQIVND (reference sequence). The V and J ends lost 4 bases and 5 bases respectively, with 14 bases between them.

V is TRBV5-6 and J is TRBJ2-1, with D possibly TRBD2 on 7 matching bases. CDR3 length equals 14 residues. Trimming shortened V by 2 bases and J by 10 bases, and 16 bases separated the two germline ends. Germline V lookup: CDR1 SGHDT, CDR2 YYEEEE. CDR3 sequence reads: CASSLWGGAYEQFF. The CDR3 DNA follows: TGTGCCAGCAGCTTATGGGGGGGGGCTTACGAGCAGTTCTTC. The full variable domain, in which reference TRBV5-6 and TRBJ2-1 provide the parts outside the CDR3, is DAGVTQSPTHLIKTRGQQVTLRCSPKSGHDTVSWYQQALGQGPQFIFQYYEEEERQRGNFPDRFSGHQFPNYSSELNVNALLLGDSALYLCASSLWGGAYEQFFGPGTRLTVL.

The chain couples TRBV18 to TRBJ1-2; D call uncertain. V lost 3 bases and J lost 4, with 6 bases in between. CDR3 length: 12 residues. CDR1 and CDR2 (germline): KGHSH, LQKENI. CDR3 bases: TGTGCCAGCTCACCGGCAGGCTATGGCTACACCTTC. It translates to CASSPAGYGYTF.

The chain recombines TRBV27 with TRBJ2-5; the D gene is possibly TRBD1 (6 bases). This CDR3 has 14 amino acids. V lost 8 bases, J lost 3 bases, and 16 bases lay in between. Germline assignment: CDR1 MNHEY and CDR2 SMNVEV (reference sequence). For the CDR3, the DNA is TGTGCCAGCCGAACAGGGAGTGGGAAAGAGACCCAGTACTTC. Its protein is CASRTGSGKETQYF.

This clone was counted between two and nine times. This chain uses TRBV15 with TRBJ2-3; D is tentatively TRBD1 or TRBD2 (5 bases each). The V end was cut by 5 bases, the J end by 2 bases, with 14 bases between. The CDR3 spans 15 residues. Germline lookup yields CDR1 LNHNV and CDR2 YYDKDF (reference sequence). The DNA of the CDR3 is TGTGCCACCAGCTTGTACCGGGACGCCACAGATACGCAGTATTTT. Protein: CATSLYRDATDTQYF.

This clone was detected a few times. The V call is TRBV2, the J call TRBJ2-1, with TRBD2 identical over 12 bases. Germline V lookup: CDR1 SNHLY, CDR2 FYNNEI. The ends lost 6 bases at V and 8 bases at J; junction bases unmatched: 5. This CDR3 has 14 amino acids. The CDR3 spells CASRRTSGTHEQFF. The DNA of the CDR3 is TGTGCCAGCAGGAGGACTAGCGGGACTCATGAGCAGTTCTTC.